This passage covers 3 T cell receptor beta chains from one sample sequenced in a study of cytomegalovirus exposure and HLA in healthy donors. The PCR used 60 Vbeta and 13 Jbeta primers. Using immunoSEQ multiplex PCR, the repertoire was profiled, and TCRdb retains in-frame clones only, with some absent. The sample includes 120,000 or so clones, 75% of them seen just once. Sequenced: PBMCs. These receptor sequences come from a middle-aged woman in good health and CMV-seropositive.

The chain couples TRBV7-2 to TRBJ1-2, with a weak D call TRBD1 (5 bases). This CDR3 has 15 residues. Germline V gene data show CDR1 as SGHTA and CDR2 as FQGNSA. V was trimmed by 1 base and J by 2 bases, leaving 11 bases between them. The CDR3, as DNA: TGTGCCAGCAGCTTAGAAGGGGTTAGCAACTATGGCTACACCTTC. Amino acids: CASSLEGVSNYGYTF.

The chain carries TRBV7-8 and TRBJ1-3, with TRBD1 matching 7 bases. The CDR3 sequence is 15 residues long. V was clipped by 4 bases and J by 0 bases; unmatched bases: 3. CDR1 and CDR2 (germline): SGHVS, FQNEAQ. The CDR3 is CASSYGDSSGNTIYF. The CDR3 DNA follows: TGTGCCAGCAGCTACGGGGACAGCTCTGGAAACACCATATATTTT.

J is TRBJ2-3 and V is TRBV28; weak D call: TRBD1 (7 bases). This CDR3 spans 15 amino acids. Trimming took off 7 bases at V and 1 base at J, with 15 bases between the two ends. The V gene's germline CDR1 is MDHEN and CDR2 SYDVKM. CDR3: CASTIGGTGTDTQYF. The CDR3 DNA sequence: TGTGCCAGCACCATAGGGGGGACAGGCACAGATACGCAGTATTTT. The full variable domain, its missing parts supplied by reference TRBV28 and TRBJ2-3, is DVKVTQSSRYLVKRTGEKVFLECVQDMDHENMFWYRQDPGLGLRLIYFSYDVKMKEKGDIPEGYSVSREKKERFSLILESASTNQTSMYLCASTIGGTGTDTQYFGPGTRLTVL.